A selection of T cell receptor beta chains follows, all from one sample in a study of blood T cell repertoires in COVID-19. Only in-frame clones appear in the TCRdb table, and some are missing; sequencing was by immunoSEQ multiplex PCR. Of about 250,000 clones listed, roughly 85% are singletons. Source material: PBMCs or T cells enriched from blood (not recorded which). The origin of the receptors is a woman aged 45-65 years with acute COVID-19. Each CDR3 is given with its conserved first and last residue. The D gene is left open where the match is weak. Clone size is stated in some rows and not others, as once, few, many or a class when expanded.

TGTGCCAGCAGCTTACAGGGTGAGGGGAACACTGAAGCTTTCTTT | CASSLQGEGNTEAFF | TRBJ1-1 | NA | NA | TRBV5-4 | 15
TGTGCCTGGAGTAGGGGGACAGCCGAAGGTGAAAAACTGTTTTTT | CAWSRGTAEGEKLFF | TRBJ1-4 | NA | TRBD1 | TRBV30 | 15
TGTGCCAGCAGCGTAGGTGAGCGGGGTAGTGAGCAGTTCTTC | CASSVGERGSEQFF | TRBJ2-1 | NA | TRBD2 | TRBV9 | 14
TGCGCCAGCAGAGTACAGACGAACACCGGGGAGCTGTTTTTT | CASRVQTNTGELFF | TRBJ2-2 | once | NA | TRBV5-1 | 14
TGTGCCAGCAGCGCGGGACCAATTATTCCCTATAATTCACCCCTCCACTTT | CASSAGPIIPYNSPLHF | TRBJ1-6 | NA | NA | TRBV7-2 | 17
TGTGCCAGCAGCTTAGAGCTTAGCTACAATGAGCAGTTCTTC | CASSLELSYNEQFF | TRBJ2-1 | NA | NA | TRBV7-2 | 14
TGTGCCAGCAGCATACAAGGGGGTCAGCCCCAGCATTTT | CASSIQGGQPQHF | TRBJ1-5 | NA | NA | TRBV7-2 | 13
TGTGCCAGCAGCTTACAGGGAGGGAACTATGGCTACACCTTC | CASSLQGGNYGYTF | TRBJ1-2 | NA | NA | TRBV7-2 | 14
TGTGCCAGCAGTTACTTCGGACAGGGAAACACCGGGGAGCTGTTTTTT | CASSYFGQGNTGELFF | TRBJ2-2 | NA | TRBD1 | TRBV6-5 | 16
TGTGCCAGCAGTTCCACGAAGACAGGGTACGCGGGATACACTGAAGCTTTCTTT | CASSSTKTGYAGYTEAFF | TRBJ1-1 | NA | TRBD1 | TRBV27 | 18
TGTGCCAGCAGGGGCCACAACTCCTACGAGCAGTACTTC | CASRGHNSYEQYF | TRBJ2-7 | medium-sized | NA | TRBV7-9 | 13
TGTGCCAGCAGCCCCGTTGGGGGGAGTCGCACCGGGGAGCTGTTTTTT | CASSPVGGSRTGELFF | TRBJ2-2 | NA | NA | TRBV7-2 | 16
TGTGCCAGCGGATCCTCCGGGACATTTTCGGGTGGCTACACCTTC | CASGSSGTFSGGYTF | TRBJ1-2 | NA | NA | TRBV6-5 | 15
TGTGCCAGCACCCCCTGGGGAGGCGAGCAGTACTTC | CASTPWGGEQYF | TRBJ2-7 | NA | NA | TRBV6-2/TRBV6-3 | 12
TGTGCCAGCAGCCAGCGGATGGGGACAGTAGCCTACGAGCAGTACTTC | CASSQRMGTVAYEQYF | TRBJ2-7 | NA | TRBD1 | TRBV3-1/TRBV3-2 | 16
TGTGCCAGTAGTGTGGGAGGTGGACCCTTTAGCAATCAGCCCCAGCATTTT | CASSVGGGPFSNQPQHF | TRBJ1-5 | NA | NA | TRBV19 | 17
TGTGCCAGCGCTCGAGCGGATCAGCCCCAGCATTTT | CASARADQPQHF | TRBJ1-5 | once | NA | TRBV12-3/TRBV12-4 | 12
TGTGCCAGCAGCTTAGTTTGGGACTTTTACACAGATACGCAGTATTTT | CASSLVWDFYTDTQYF | TRBJ2-3 | NA | NA | TRBV7-9 | 16
TGTGCCAGCAGCTCAGGACAGGCGGCTAACACCGGGGAGCTGTTTTTT | CASSSGQAANTGELFF | TRBJ2-2 | NA | TRBD1 | TRBV7-8 | 16
TGTGCCAGCAGGGGACAGGGCAGGAACTATGGCTACACCTTC | CASRGQGRNYGYTF | TRBJ1-2 | NA | TRBD1 | TRBV6-5 | 14
TGTGCCAGCAGCTTTGGTTGGGCAGGCTATAATTCACCCCTCCACTTT | CASSFGWAGYNSPLHF | TRBJ1-6 | many | NA | TRBV11-2 | 16
TGTGCCTGGAGTGTAGGGACCCAGGGGTATGGCTACACCTTC | CAWSVGTQGYGYTF | TRBJ1-2 | NA | NA | TRBV30 | 14
TGTGCCAGCAGTCCTGGGACTTCAAATACCAACTACGAGCAGTACTTC | CASSPGTSNTNYEQYF | TRBJ2-7 | NA | NA | TRBV5-4 | 16
TGTGCCAGCAGCCAAGAAGGGCGGGGCTATAGCAATCAGCCCCAGCATTTT | CASSQEGRGYSNQPQHF | TRBJ1-5 | once | NA | TRBV4-2 | 17
TGCGCCAGCAGCACCGGGACAGGGGCTGCTAACTATGGCTACACCTTC | CASSTGTGAANYGYTF | TRBJ1-2 | NA | TRBD1 | TRBV5-1 | 16
TGTGCCAGCAGTCCCGCCGGCAGGGTTATATTTTCAGATACGCAGTATTTT | CASSPAGRVIFSDTQYF | TRBJ2-3 | NA | NA | TRBV27 | 17
TGCGCCAGCAGCCAAGTTACAGGGGGAACTGAAGCTTTCTTT | CASSQVTGGTEAFF | TRBJ1-1 | once | TRBD1 | TRBV4-1 | 14
TGTGCCAGTAGTGATCTTTCAGCTAACTATGGCTACACCTTC | CASSDLSANYGYTF | TRBJ1-2 | NA | NA | TRBV19 | 14
TGTGCCAGCAGTGAATCGTCTTCCCGCTATGGCTACACCTTC | CASSESSSRYGYTF | TRBJ1-2 | NA | NA | TRBV25-1 | 14
TGTGCCACCGGGACTGCCAAAAACATTCAGTACTTC | CATGTAKNIQYF | TRBJ2-4 | NA | NA | TRBV12-3/TRBV12-4 | 12
TGCGCCAGCAGCCAAGATGTGGCGCGACGGGGGGGATACAATGAGCAGTTCTTC | CASSQDVARRGGYNEQFF | TRBJ2-1 | NA | TRBD2 | TRBV4-3 | 18
TGTGCCATCAGTGAATTGAACAGCCTCTACGAGCAGTACTTC | CAISELNSLYEQYF | TRBJ2-7 | NA | NA | TRBV10-3 | 14
TGTGCCAGCAGTTTGGGGACAGGGAACATTCAGTACTTC | CASSLGTGNIQYF | TRBJ2-4 | NA | TRBD1 | TRBV12-3/TRBV12-4 | 13
TGTGCCAGCAGCCCGGACAGGGGAAGTTCGTATGGCTACACCTTC | CASSPDRGSSYGYTF | TRBJ1-2 | few | TRBD1 | TRBV6-5 | 15
TGTGCCAGCAGCTTGACTACTGGGACAGCCTCTGGAAACACCATATATTTT | CASSLTTGTASGNTIYF | TRBJ1-3 | NA | TRBD1 | TRBV13 | 17
TGTGCCAGCAGCTTTCGTCGGGACAGGGCCTACGAGCAGTACTTC | CASSFRRDRAYEQYF | TRBJ2-7 | NA | NA | TRBV21-1 | 15
TGTGCCAGCTCACCCAGTCGTGTGAACTATGGCTACACCTTC | CASSPSRVNYGYTF | TRBJ1-2 | NA | NA | TRBV18 | 14
TGCGCCAGCAGCCGAGGGACAGGTTCCACTGAAGCTTTCTTT | CASSRGTGSTEAFF | TRBJ1-1 | NA | TRBD1 | TRBV5-1 | 14
TGTGCCTGGTCGGTCATCTCTGGAAACACCATATATTTT | CAWSVISGNTIYF | TRBJ1-3 | few | NA | TRBV30 | 13
TGCAGCGTTGTAGGGCCGGGGGGTGAAAAACTGTTTTTT | CSVVGPGGEKLFF | TRBJ1-4 | once | NA | TRBV29-1 | 13
TGTGCCAGCAGTGAAAGGGGGACGCAGAACACTGAAGCTTTCTTT | CASSERGTQNTEAFF | TRBJ1-1 | NA | NA | TRBV6-1 | 15
TGTGCCACCCGGGGTGAGTCCTACAATGAGCAGTTCTTC | CATRGESYNEQFF | TRBJ2-1 | many | NA | TRBV24-1 | 13
TGTGCCACCAGCAGGTCTCCTGGGGGGGTTGCAACTAATGAAAAACTGTTTTTT | CATSRSPGGVATNEKLFF | TRBJ1-4 | NA | NA | TRBV15 | 18
TGTGCCAGCAGCTTAAGTGGGGGGACAGGGTGGAATGGCTACACCTTC | CASSLSGGTGWNGYTF | TRBJ1-2 | NA | TRBD1 | TRBV7-2 | 16
TGTGCCAGCAGCTTGCGGACAGAAAGCTATGGCTACACCTTC | CASSLRTESYGYTF | TRBJ1-2 | NA | NA | TRBV7-2 | 14
TGTGCCAGCAGCCCTTCGGAACAGGGGATGATCTACACCTTC | CASSPSEQGMIYTF | TRBJ1-2 | once | TRBD1 | TRBV9 | 14
TGTGCCAGCAGCAACAGAGTGCTAGCGGGGGGGCCTCGTGAGCAGTTCTTC | CASSNRVLAGGPREQFF | TRBJ2-1 | NA | NA | TRBV21-1 | 17
TGTGCCAGTTCCCCGGCGGGGGGGCTGGACACCATATATTTT | CASSPAGGLDTIYF | TRBJ1-3 | NA | NA | TRBV25-1 | 14
TGTGCCAGCAGCCCAAGCGGAGACTCCTACAATGAGCAGTTCTTC | CASSPSGDSYNEQFF | TRBJ2-1 | few | NA | TRBV7-6 | 15
TGTGCCAGCAGTCCGACAGGGGAGTATGGCTACACCTTC | CASSPTGEYGYTF | TRBJ1-2 | once | TRBD1 | TRBV27 | 13
TGCGCCAGCAGCTCACAGGGAAACACCATATATTTT | CASSSQGNTIYF | TRBJ1-3 | NA | NA | TRBV5-1 | 12
TGTGCCACCTCCCAGGAGGTTCGTCAGCCCCAGCATTTT | CATSQEVRQPQHF | TRBJ1-5 | NA | NA | TRBV19 | 13
TGTGCCAGTAGTATAAGGACAGGGGGCAATCAGCCCCAGCATTTT | CASSIRTGGNQPQHF | TRBJ1-5 | few | TRBD1 | TRBV19 | 15
TGTGCCACAACAGGTGGCATCACTGAAGCTTTCTTT | CATTGGITEAFF | TRBJ1-1 | NA | NA | TRBV28 | 12
TGTGCCAGCAGCTTCGGAGGGCGGGGGGGCCCCTCCTACGAGCAGTACTTC | CASSFGGRGGPSYEQYF | TRBJ2-7 | NA | TRBD2 | TRBV7-6 | 17
TGTGCCAGCAGCCTCCTGACAGGGGGCCCCACCGGGGAGCTGTTTTTT | CASSLLTGGPTGELFF | TRBJ2-2 | few | TRBD1 | TRBV5-4 | 16
TGTGCCAGCACACTTCGGGGTCTCGATTCGGGGGGCTACACCTTC | CASTLRGLDSGGYTF | TRBJ1-2 | NA | NA | TRBV3-1/TRBV3-2 | 15
TGTGCCAGCAGTTCCGGGGTCAGCTCTGGAAACACCATATATTTT | CASSSGVSSGNTIYF | TRBJ1-3 | NA | NA | TRBV2 | 15
TGTGCCAGCAGCCTCGGGACAGGGCAATCCCATGGCTACACCTTC | CASSLGTGQSHGYTF | TRBJ1-2 | NA | TRBD1 | TRBV6-5 | 15